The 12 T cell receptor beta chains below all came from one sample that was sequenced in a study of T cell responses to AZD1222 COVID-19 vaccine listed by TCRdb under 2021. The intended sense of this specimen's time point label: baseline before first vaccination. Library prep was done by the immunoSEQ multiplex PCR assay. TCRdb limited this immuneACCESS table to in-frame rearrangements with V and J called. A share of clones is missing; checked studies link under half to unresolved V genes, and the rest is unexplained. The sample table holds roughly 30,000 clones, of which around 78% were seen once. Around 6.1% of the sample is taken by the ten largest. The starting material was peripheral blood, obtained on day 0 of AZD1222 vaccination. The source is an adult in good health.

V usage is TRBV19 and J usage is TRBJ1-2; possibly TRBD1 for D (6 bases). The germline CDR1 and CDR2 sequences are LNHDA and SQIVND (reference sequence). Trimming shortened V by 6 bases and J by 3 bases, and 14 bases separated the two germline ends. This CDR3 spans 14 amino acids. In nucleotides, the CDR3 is TGTGCCAGTAGCCGGGGGCAGGGGCACTATGGCTACACCTTC. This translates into CASSRGQGHYGYTF.

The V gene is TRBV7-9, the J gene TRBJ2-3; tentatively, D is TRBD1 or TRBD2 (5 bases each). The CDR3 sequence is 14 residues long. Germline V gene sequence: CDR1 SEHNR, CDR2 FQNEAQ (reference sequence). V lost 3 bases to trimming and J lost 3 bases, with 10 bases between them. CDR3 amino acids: CASSFRGATDTQYF. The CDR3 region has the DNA TGTGCCAGCAGCTTTAGAGGGGCTACAGATACGCAGTATTTT.

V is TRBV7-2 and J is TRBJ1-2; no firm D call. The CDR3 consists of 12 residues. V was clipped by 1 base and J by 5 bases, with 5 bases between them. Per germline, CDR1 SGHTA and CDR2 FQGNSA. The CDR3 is CASSLERYGYTF. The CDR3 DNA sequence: TGTGCCAGCAGCTTAGAGCGTTATGGCTACACCTTC.

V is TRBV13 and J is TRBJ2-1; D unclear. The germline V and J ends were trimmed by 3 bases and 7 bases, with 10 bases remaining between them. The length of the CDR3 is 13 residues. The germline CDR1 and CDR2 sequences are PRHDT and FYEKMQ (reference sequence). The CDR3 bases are TGTGCCAGCAGCTTGGCCGCTGGGAATGAGCAGTTCTTC. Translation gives CASSLAAGNEQFF.

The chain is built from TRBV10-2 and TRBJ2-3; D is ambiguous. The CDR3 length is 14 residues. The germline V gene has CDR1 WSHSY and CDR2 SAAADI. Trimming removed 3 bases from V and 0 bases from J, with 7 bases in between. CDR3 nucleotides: TGCGCCAGCAGTGATCCGGCTAGCACAGATACGCAGTATTTT. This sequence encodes CASSDPASTDTQYF.

The CDR3: CASSLEADQETQYF. The DNA of the CDR3 is TGTGCCAGCAGCTTGGAGGCGGATCAAGAGACCCAGTACTTC. This chain connects TRBV5-5 to TRBJ2-5; D is unclear. The CDR3 is 14 residues long. V lost 0 bases and J 2 bases, leaving 8 bases between the germline ends. Germline values: CDR1 SGHKS, CDR2 YYEKEE (reference sequence).

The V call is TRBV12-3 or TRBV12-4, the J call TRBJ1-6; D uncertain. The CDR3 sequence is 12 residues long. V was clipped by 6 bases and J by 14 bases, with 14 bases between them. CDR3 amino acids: CASRNQARTLHF. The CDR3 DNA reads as TGTGCCAGCAGAAACCAGGCCAGGACCCTCCACTTT.

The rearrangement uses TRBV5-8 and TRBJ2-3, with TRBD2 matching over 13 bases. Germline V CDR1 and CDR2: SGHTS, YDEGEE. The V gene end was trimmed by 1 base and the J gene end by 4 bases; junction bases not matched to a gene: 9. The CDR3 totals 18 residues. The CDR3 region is CASSLSWTSGSLADTQYF. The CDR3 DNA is TGTGCCAGCAGCTTGTCCTGGACTAGCGGGAGCTTAGCAGATACGCAGTATTTT.

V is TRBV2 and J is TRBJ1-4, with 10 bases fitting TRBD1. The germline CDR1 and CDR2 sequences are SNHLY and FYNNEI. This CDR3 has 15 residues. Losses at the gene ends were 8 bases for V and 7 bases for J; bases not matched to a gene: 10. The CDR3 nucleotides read TGTGCCAGCTCAACCGACAGGGGGCCGATTGAAAAACTGTTTTTT. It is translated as CASSTDRGPIEKLFF.

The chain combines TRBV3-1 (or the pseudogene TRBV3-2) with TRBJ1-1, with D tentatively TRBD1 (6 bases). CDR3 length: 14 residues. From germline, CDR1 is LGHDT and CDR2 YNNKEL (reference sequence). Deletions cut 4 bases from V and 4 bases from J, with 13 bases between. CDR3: CASSRNREGTEAFF. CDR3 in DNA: TGTGCCAGCAGCCGCAACAGGGAGGGCACTGAAGCTTTCTTT.

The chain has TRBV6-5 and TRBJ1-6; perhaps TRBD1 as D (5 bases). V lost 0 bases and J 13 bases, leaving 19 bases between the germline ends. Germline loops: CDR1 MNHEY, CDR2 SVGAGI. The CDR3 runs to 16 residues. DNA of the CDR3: TGTGCCAGCAGTTACTCCTCCGGACAAGGCAAGAGTCCCCTCCACTTT. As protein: CASSYSSGQGKSPLHF.

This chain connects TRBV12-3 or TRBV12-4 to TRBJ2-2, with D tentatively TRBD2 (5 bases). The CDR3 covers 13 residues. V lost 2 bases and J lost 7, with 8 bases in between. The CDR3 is CASSLMGSGELFF. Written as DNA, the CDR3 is TGTGCCAGCAGTTTAATGGGGAGCGGGGAGCTGTTTTTT.